These T cell receptor beta chains were read from a single sample in a study of patients and donors after allogeneic stem cell transplantation. TCRdb re-analysed the RT-PCR reads in MiXCR, keeping a single row per CDR3 protein. The repertoire holds about 960,000 distinct CDR3 sequences, with roughly 18% as singletons. The sample taken for sequencing was blood, either unsorted or a sorted T cell fraction (not recorded which). These receptors were collected from a human donor who was either an allogeneic HSCT recipient or a stem cell or donor lymphocyte infusion donor (not recorded which). It is not recorded whose cells these are; they may come from a transplant donor. Each CDR3 is given with its conserved first and last residue. Each record gives: V gene, J gene, D gene, CDR3 protein. D genes are given only for firm matches.

V gene: TRBV3-1
J gene: TRBJ2-5
D gene: -
CDR3 protein: CASSQDSGAQETQYF

V gene: TRBV10-3
J gene: TRBJ2-3
D gene: -
CDR3 protein: CAISRQASTDTQYF

V gene: TRBV9
J gene: TRBJ1-2
D gene: -
CDR3 protein: CASSVPTVGYTF

V gene: TRBV7-2
J gene: TRBJ1-4
D gene: -
CDR3 protein: CASSLVRFGRVEEKLFF

V gene: TRBV12-3/TRBV12-4
J gene: TRBJ2-2
D gene: TRBD2
CDR3 protein: CASSLVADPGGTGELFF

V gene: TRBV20-1
J gene: TRBJ2-7
D gene: TRBD2
CDR3 protein: CSASRLALSARGEQYF

V gene: TRBV29-1
J gene: TRBJ2-2
D gene: -
CDR3 protein: CSVVGHTGELFF

V gene: TRBV10-3
J gene: TRBJ2-5
D gene: -
CDR3 protein: CAISEGSPLETQYF

V gene: TRBV5-1
J gene: TRBJ1-1
D gene: -
CDR3 protein: CASSNQGGTEAFF

V gene: TRBV5-1
J gene: TRBJ2-2
D gene: TRBD1
CDR3 protein: CASSLRGQSTGELFF

V gene: TRBV7-9
J gene: TRBJ2-1
D gene: -
CDR3 protein: CASSFTGREQFF

V gene: TRBV3-1
J gene: TRBJ2-5
D gene: -
CDR3 protein: CASTGKLRETQYF

V gene: TRBV15
J gene: TRBJ1-1
D gene: -
CDR3 protein: CATSRDKGPGTISGAEAFF

V gene: TRBV5-1
J gene: TRBJ2-2
D gene: -
CDR3 protein: CASSFYREINTGELFF

V gene: TRBV5-1
J gene: TRBJ1-1
D gene: -
CDR3 protein: CASSSLGVNTEAFF

V gene: TRBV6-5
J gene: TRBJ1-2
D gene: -
CDR3 protein: CASSYFGQPIHYGYTF

V gene: TRBV7-2
J gene: TRBJ2-7
D gene: -
CDR3 protein: CASLAQGGYEQYF

V gene: TRBV24-1
J gene: TRBJ2-3
D gene: TRBD2
CDR3 protein: CATSDLAGVRTDTQYF

V gene: TRBV20-1
J gene: TRBJ1-4
D gene: -
CDR3 protein: CSAGGVGSTNEKLFF

V gene: TRBV5-1
J gene: TRBJ1-2
D gene: -
CDR3 protein: CASSSGPTATYGYTF

V gene: TRBV11-2
J gene: TRBJ2-6
D gene: -
CDR3 protein: CASTSGTNPGANVLTF

V gene: TRBV5-1
J gene: TRBJ2-7
D gene: -
CDR3 protein: CASSLAYSYEQYF

V gene: TRBV3-1
J gene: TRBJ2-2
D gene: -
CDR3 protein: CASSQAPGALGELFF

V gene: TRBV4-1
J gene: TRBJ1-1
D gene: -
CDR3 protein: CASSQDGGYAFF

V gene: TRBV2
J gene: TRBJ2-7
D gene: -
CDR3 protein: CASSYRPGIRSEQYF

V gene: TRBV9
J gene: TRBJ2-5
D gene: -
CDR3 protein: CASSVTAQETQYF

V gene: TRBV7-6
J gene: TRBJ2-2
D gene: TRBD2
CDR3 protein: CASSQRVSSGNTGELFF

V gene: TRBV12-3/TRBV12-4
J gene: TRBJ2-2
D gene: -
CDR3 protein: CASRRSAKSNTGELFF

V gene: TRBV12-3/TRBV12-4
J gene: TRBJ1-1
D gene: TRBD1
CDR3 protein: CASSLGWGTGAPTEFMNTEAFF

V gene: TRBV5-1
J gene: TRBJ2-7
D gene: TRBD1
CDR3 protein: CASSPWTGRIISYEQYF

V gene: TRBV19
J gene: TRBJ2-7
D gene: -
CDR3 protein: CASSIDLIGKTYEQYF

V gene: TRBV5-1
J gene: TRBJ2-5
D gene: -
CDR3 protein: CASREEVSETQYF

V gene: TRBV5-1
J gene: TRBJ1-2
D gene: -
CDR3 protein: CASSDGRRVGTNYGYTF

V gene: TRBV7-9
J gene: TRBJ1-2
D gene: TRBD1
CDR3 protein: CASTSQGGYTF

V gene: TRBV29-1
J gene: TRBJ2-7
D gene: TRBD1
CDR3 protein: CSVEGQGAHNSEQYF

V gene: TRBV29-1
J gene: TRBJ2-1
D gene: TRBD1
CDR3 protein: CSVEGGTVGSYEQFF

V gene: TRBV4-1
J gene: TRBJ2-2
D gene: -
CDR3 protein: CASSQVSLTGSLAGELFF

V gene: TRBV20-1
J gene: TRBJ2-1
D gene: -
CDR3 protein: CSARGSLSRNEQFF

V gene: TRBV12-5
J gene: TRBJ1-1
D gene: -
CDR3 protein: CASASPVNTEAFF

V gene: TRBV7-3
J gene: TRBJ2-1
D gene: TRBD1
CDR3 protein: CASSSDRDGEQFF

V gene: TRBV6-2/TRBV6-3
J gene: TRBJ1-5
D gene: TRBD1
CDR3 protein: CASSRPGTGYNQPQHF

V gene: TRBV20-1
J gene: TRBJ2-3
D gene: -
CDR3 protein: CSATHRGTVDTQYF